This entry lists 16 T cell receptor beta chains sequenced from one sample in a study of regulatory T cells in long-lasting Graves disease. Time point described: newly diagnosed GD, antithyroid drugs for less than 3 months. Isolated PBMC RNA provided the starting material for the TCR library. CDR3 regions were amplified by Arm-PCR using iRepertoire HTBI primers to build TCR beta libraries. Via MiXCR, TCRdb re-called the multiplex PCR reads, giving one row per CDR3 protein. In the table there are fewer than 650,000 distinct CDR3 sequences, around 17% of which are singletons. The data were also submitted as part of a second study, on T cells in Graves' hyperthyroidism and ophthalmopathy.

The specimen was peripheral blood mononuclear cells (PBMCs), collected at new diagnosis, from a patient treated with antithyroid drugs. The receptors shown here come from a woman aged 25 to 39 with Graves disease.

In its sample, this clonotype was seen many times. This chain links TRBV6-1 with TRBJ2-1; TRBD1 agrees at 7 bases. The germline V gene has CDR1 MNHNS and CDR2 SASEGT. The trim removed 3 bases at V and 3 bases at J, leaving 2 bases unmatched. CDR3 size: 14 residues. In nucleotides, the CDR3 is TGTGCCAGCAGTGACGGACAGGACTACAATGAGCAGTTCTTC. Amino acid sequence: CASSDGQDYNEQFF.

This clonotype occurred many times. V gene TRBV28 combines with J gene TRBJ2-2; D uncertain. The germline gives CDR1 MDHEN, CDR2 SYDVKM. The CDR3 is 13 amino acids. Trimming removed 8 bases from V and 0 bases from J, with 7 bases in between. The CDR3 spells CASCSSNTGELFF. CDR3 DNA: TGTGCCAGCTGCTCATCGAACACCGGGGAGCTGTTTTTT.

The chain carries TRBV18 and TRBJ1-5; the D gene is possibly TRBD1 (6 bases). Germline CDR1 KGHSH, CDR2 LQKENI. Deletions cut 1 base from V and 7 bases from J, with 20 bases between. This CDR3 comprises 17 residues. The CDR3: CASSPQRKTGHGQPQHF. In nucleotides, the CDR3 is TGTGCCAGCTCACCACAACGGAAGACGGGACACGGGCAGCCCCAGCATTTT. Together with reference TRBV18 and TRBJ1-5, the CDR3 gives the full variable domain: NAGVMQNPRHLVRRRGQEARLRCSPMKGHSHVYWYRQLPEEGLKFMVYLQKENIIDESGMPKERFSAEFPKEGPSILRIQQVVRGDSAAYFCASSPQRKTGHGQPQHFGDGTRLSIL.

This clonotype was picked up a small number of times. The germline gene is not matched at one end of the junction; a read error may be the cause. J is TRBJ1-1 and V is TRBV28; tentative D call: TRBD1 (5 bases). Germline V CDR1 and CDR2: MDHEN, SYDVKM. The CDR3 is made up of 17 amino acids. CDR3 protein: CASSFQGYFSQNTKAFF. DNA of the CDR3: TGTGCCAGCAGTTTTCAGGGATACTTTTCCCAGAACACTAAAGCTTTCTTT.

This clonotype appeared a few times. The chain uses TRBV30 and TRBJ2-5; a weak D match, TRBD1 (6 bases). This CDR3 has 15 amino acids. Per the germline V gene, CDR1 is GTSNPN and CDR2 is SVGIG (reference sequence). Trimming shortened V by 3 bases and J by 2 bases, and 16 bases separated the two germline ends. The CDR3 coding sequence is TGTGCCTGGAGAACGTGGGGACACCAACAAGAGACCCAGTACTTC. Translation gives CAWRTWGHQQETQYF. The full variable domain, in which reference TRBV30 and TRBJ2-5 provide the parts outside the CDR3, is SQTIHQWPATLVQPVGSPLSLECTVEGTSNPNLYWYRQAAGRGLQLLFYSVGIGQISSEVPQNLSASRPQDRQFILSSKKLLLSDSGFYLCAWRTWGHQQETQYFGPGTRLLVL.

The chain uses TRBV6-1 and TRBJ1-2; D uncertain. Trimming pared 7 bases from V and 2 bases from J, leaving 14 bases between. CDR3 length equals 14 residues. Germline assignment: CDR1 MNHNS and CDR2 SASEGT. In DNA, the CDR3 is TGTGCCAGCAAGAGCGAGTGGGCCAACTATGGCTACACCTTC. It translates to CASKSEWANYGYTF.

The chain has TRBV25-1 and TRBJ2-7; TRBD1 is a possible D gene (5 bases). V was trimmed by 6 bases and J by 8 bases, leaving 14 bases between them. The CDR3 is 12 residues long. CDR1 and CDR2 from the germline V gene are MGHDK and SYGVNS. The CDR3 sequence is CASSGMQGKQYF. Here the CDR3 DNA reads TGTGCCAGCAGCGGAATGCAGGGTAAGCAGTACTTC.

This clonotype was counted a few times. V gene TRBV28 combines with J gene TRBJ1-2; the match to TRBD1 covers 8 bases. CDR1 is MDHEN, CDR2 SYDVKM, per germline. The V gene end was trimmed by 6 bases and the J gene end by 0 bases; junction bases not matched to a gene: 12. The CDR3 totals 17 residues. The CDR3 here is CASRLTAAGGSNYGYTF. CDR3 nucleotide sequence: TGTGCCAGCAGACTCACGGCCGCAGGGGGCTCTAACTATGGCTACACCTTC.

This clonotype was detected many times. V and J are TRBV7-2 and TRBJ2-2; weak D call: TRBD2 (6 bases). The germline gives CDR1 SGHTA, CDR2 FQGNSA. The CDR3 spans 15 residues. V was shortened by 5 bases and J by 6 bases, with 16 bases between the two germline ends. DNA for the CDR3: TGTGCCAGCAGCACTTACCTAGCGAGGTCCGGGGAGCTGTTTTTT. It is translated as CASSTYLARSGELFF. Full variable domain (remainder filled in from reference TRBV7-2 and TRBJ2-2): GAGVSQSPSNKVTEKGKDVELRCDPISGHTALYWYRQSLGQGLEFLIYFQGNSAPDKSGLPSDRFSAERTGGSVSTLTIQRTQQEDSAVYLCASSTYLARSGELFFGEGSRLTVL.

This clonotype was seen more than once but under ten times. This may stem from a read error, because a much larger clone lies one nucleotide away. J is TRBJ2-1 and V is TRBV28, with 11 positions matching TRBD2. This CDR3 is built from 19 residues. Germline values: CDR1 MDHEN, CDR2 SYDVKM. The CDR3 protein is CASSPRWTSGPSSYNEQLF. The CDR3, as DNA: TGTGCCAGCAGTCCCCGCTGGACTAGCGGGCCAAGCTCCTACAATGAGCAGCTCTTC.

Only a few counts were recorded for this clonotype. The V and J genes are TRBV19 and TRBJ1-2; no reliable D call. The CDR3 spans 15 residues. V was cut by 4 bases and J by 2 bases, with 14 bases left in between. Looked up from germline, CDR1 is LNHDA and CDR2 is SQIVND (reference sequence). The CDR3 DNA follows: TGTGCCAGTAGTAGAACAGCGGGCATAAACTATGGCTACACCTTC. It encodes CASSRTAGINYGYTF. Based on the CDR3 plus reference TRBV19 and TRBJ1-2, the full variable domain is DGGITQSPKYLFRKEGQNVTLSCEQNLNHDAMYWYRQDPGQGLRLIYYSQIVNDFQKGDIAEGYSVSREKKESFPLTVTSAQKNPTAFYLCASSRTAGINYGYTFGSGTRLTVV.

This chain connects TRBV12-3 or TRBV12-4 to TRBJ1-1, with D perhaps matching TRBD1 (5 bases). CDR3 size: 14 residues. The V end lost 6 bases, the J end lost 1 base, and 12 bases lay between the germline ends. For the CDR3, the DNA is TGTGCCAGCAGCCCGACAGAAGGGAACACTGAAGCTTTCTTT. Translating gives CASSPTEGNTEAFF.

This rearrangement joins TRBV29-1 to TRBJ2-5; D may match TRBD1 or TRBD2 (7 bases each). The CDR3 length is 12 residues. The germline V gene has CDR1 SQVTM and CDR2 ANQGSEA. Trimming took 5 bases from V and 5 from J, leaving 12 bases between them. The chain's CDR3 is CSVHRGGETQYF. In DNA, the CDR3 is TGCAGCGTTCACAGGGGAGGGGAGACCCAGTACTTC.

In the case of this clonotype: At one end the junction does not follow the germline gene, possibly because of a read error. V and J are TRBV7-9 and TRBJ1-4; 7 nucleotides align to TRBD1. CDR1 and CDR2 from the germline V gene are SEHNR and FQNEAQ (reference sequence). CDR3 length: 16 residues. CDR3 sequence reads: CASSRSRSRGDEKLFF. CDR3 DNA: TGCGCCAGCAGCCGATCAAGGTCCAGGGGGGATGAAAAACTGTTTTTT.

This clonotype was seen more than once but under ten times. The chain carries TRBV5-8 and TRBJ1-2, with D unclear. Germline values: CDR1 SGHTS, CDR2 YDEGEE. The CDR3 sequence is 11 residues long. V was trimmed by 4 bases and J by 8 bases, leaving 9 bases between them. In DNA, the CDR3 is TGTGCCAGCAGCCCGGGTCTGGGCTACACCTTC. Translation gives CASSPGLGYTF.

CDR3 loop: CASSYSDSSGNTIYF. The CDR3 nucleotides are TGTGCCAGCAGTTACTCAGACAGCTCTGGAAACACCATATATTTT. The chain employs TRBV6-5 and TRBJ1-3; D may be TRBD1 (5 bases). Germline V lookup: CDR1 MNHEY, CDR2 SVGAGI. This CDR3 comprises 15 residues. The V gene lost 0 bases and the J gene lost 0 bases, with 6 bases spanning the gap.